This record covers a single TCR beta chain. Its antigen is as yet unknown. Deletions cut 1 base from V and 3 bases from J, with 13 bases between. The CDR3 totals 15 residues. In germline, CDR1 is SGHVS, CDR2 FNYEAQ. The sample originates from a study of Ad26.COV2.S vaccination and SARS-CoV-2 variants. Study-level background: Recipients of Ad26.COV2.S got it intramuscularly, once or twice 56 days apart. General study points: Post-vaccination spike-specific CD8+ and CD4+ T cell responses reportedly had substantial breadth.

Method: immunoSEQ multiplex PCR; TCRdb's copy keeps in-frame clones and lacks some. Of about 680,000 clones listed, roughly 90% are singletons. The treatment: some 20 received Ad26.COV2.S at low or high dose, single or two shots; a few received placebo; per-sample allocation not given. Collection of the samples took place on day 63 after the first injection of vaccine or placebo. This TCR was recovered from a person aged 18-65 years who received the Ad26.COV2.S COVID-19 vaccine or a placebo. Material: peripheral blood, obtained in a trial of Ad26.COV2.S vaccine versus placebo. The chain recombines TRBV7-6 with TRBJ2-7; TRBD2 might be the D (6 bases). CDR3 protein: CASSLDRAGYYEQYF. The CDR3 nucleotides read TGTGCCAGCAGCTTAGACCGAGCGGGTTACTACGAGCAGTACTTC.